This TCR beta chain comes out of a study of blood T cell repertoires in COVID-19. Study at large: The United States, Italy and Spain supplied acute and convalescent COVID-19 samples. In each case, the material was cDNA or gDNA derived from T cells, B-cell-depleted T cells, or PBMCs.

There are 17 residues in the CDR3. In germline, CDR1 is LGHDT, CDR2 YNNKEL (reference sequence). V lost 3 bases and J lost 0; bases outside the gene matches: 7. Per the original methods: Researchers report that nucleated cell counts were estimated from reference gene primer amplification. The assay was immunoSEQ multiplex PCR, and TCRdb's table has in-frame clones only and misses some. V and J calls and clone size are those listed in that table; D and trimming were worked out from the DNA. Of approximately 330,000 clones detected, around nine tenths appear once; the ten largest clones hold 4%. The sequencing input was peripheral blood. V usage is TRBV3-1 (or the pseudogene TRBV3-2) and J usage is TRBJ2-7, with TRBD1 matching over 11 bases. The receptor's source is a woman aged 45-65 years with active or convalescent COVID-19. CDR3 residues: CASSQRGTGGRSYEQYF. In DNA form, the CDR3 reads TGTGCCAGCAGCCAGAGAGGGACAGGGGGACGCTCCTACGAGCAGTACTTC.